One sample yielded the 3 T cell receptor beta chains listed below, sequenced in a study of blood T cell repertoires in COVID-19. Repertoires were generated with immunoSEQ multiplex PCR, while TCRdb's copy carries only in-frame clones and drops some. The sample contains 150,000 or so clones, around 72% of which appear only once. What was sequenced was peripheral blood. The source of these receptors is a woman older than 75 with acute or convalescent COVID-19.

The chain employs TRBV24-1 and TRBJ2-1; 7 bases align to TRBD2. This CDR3 contains 15 residues. V lost 4 bases to trimming and J lost 3 bases; unmatched junction nucleotides: 5. CDR1 and CDR2 (germline): KGHDR, SFDVKD. This chain's CDR3 is CATSDSGLVYNEQFF. DNA of the CDR3: TGTGCCACCAGTGACAGTGGACTAGTCTACAATGAGCAGTTCTTC.

V is TRBV6-5 and J is TRBJ2-1; 10 bases are shared with TRBD1. J was trimmed by 5 bases and V by 6 bases; bases with no gene match: 7. The length of the CDR3 is 15 residues. The germline CDR1 and CDR2 sequences are MNHEY and SVGAGI. Written as DNA, the CDR3 is TGTGCCAGCAGGACCGGGACAGGGGTAAACAATGAGCAGTTCTTC. It encodes CASRTGTGVNNEQFF.

The rearrangement uses TRBV10-1 and TRBJ2-7; D is unresolved. Trimming cost V 5 bases and J 6 bases, with 14 bases left between them. The CDR3 runs to 13 residues. Germline values: CDR1 WNHNN, CDR2 SYGVQD (reference sequence). CDR3 residues: CASSPAIEAEQYF. CDR3 sequence (DNA): TGCGCCAGCAGTCCAGCGATAGAGGCCGAGCAGTACTTC.